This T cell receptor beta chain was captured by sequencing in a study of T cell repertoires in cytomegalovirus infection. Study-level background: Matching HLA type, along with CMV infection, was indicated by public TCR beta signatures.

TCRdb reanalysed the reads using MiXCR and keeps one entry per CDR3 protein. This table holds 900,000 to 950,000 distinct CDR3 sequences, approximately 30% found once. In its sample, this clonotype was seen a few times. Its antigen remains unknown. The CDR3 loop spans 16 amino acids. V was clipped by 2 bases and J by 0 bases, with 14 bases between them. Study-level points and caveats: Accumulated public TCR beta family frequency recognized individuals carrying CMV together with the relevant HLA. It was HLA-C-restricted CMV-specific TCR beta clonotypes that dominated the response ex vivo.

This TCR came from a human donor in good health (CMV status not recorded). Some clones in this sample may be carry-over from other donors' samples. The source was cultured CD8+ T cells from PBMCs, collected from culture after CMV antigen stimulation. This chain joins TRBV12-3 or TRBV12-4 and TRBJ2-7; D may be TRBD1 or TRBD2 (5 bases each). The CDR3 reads CASSLRGTRDSYEQYF. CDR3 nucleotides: TGTGCCAGCAGTTTACGAGGGACGCGCGACTCCTACGAGCAGTACTTC.